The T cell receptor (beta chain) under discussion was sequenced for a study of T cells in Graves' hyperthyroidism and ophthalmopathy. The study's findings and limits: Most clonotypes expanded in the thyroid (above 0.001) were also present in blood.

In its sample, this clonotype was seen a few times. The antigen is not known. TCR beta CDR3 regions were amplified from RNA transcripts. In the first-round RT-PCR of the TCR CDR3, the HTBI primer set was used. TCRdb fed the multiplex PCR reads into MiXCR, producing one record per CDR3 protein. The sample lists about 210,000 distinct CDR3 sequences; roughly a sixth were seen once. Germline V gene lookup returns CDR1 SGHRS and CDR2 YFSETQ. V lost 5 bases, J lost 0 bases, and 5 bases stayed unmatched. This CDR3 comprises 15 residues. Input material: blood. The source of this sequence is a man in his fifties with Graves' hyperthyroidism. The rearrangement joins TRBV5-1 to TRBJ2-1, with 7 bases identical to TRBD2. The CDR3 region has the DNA TGCGCCAGCAGTTGGCGGGGGAGCTCCTACAATGAGCAGTTCTTC. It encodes CASSWRGSSYNEQFF. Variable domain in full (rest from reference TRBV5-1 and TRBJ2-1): KAGVTQTPRYLIKTRGQQVTLSCSPISGHRSVSWYQQTPGQGLQFLFEYFSETQRNKGNFPGRFSGRQFSNSRSEMNVSTLELGDSALYLCASSWRGSSYNEQFFGPGTRLTVL.